This T cell receptor beta chain emerged from a study of preoperative IRX-2 immunotherapy in early breast cancer. Produced via immunoSEQ multiplex PCR; TCRdb's table is partial and in-frame only. The repertoire consists of 30,000 to 45,000 clones, with around 82% occurring once and the leading ten covering about 1.5%. This clone has more than one count but fewer than ten. Germline V gives CDR1 MNHGY, CDR2 SAAAGT. The CDR3 consists of 15 residues. V dropped 6 bases and J dropped 5 bases, with 19 bases sitting between them. Sample treatment: preoperative locoregional IRX-2 cytokine immunotherapy. Patients received preoperative, locoregional IRX-2 cytokine immunotherapy in a phase Ib study.

The material was lymph node tissue, obtained after IRX-2 immunotherapy. The chain has TRBV6-8 and TRBJ2-5; tentatively, D is TRBD1 (8 bases). This sequence was found in a human donor with breast cancer. CDR3 sequence (DNA): TGTGCCAGCAGCCGAAAACAGGGGGGGGAGGAGACCCAGTACTTC. It yields the protein CASSRKQGGEETQYF.